What follows is one TCR beta chain and its context. Its binding antigen is unknown. Qualities for individual bases were not recorded, and no much larger clone is one base off. These data originate in a study of blood T cell repertoires in COVID-19 (dated by TCRdb to the early 2020s). Regarding the study in general: Samples covering the acute and convalescent phases of COVID-19 were provided by collaborators in the United States, Italy and Spain. The material from the prospective study consisted of cDNA or gDNA derived from T cells, B-cell-depleted T cells, or PBMCs. Subjects who had been exposed to COVID-19, were actively infected with it, or had recovered from it provided the deeply sampled blood TCRbeta repertoires that made up the dataset. The repertoires were released in a freely available public database meant as a resource for research on the immune response to SARS-CoV-2. Samples were obtained from the ongoing ImmuneRACE study (first 160 participants) and from about 1,300 subjects provided by 6 global collaborators. Sample metadata almost always included a de-identified subject ID, COVID-19 status, age in years and sex. Where HLA class I and class II types were available, the types were taken from metadata supplied by the sample provider, not from assay-based typing. The research as a whole found: The amount of clinical and demographic metadata varied by source and participant and was provided uncurated.

TCRbeta CDR3 regions were amplified from genomic DNA by means of the immunoSEQ Assay, a bias-controlled multiplex PCR. The source study handled its data this way. Within the assay, amplification of reference gene primers was used to estimate how many nucleated cells each sample contained. To quantify the absolute abundance of each unique TCRbeta CDR3 rearrangement, sequence reads were collapsed and filtered. Productive Simpson clonality was computed per sample as the square root of Simpson's diversity index over productive rearrangements. Sourced from immuneACCESS, this table was stored by TCRdb with only in-frame sequences that have V and J called. A share of the clones is absent; for the studies checked, an unresolved V gene accounts for under half, and the remainder has no known explanation. The DNA was the basis for D and trimming; V, J and clone size are from that table. The sample contains 290,000 or so clones, approximately 85% of them found a single time. 4.5% to 6% of the sample comes from the top ten.

The collaborating institutions used their own protocols to collect whole blood in K2EDTA tubes. Collaborator samples were shipped for TCRbeta analysis as frozen whole blood, isolated PBMCs, or DNA extracted from either sample type. This clonotype originated in a man between 45 and 60 years old with active or convalescent COVID-19. The sequenced sample was peripheral blood.

The CDR3 reads CATSGGLAGAIYNEQFF. Read as DNA, the sequence is TGTGCCACCAGTGGGGGACTAGCGGGAGCGATTTACAATGAGCAGTTCTTC. The sequence joins TRBV24-1 to TRBJ2-1, with 14 middle bases fitting TRBD2. The CDR3 contains 17 residues, cysteine and phenylalanine counted. Solely the CDR3 DNA is kept, with 51 bases framed from the first base. The germline V and J ends show losses of 5 bases and 4 bases respectively, and no gene match explains 6 bases of the junction. Per the germline V gene, KGHDR is the CDR1 and SFDVKD is the CDR2.